This section outlines one T cell receptor (beta chain) sequence together with its context. The data derive from a study of blood T cells in healthy people across ages. Together with a sample-barcoded 5' primer, a J-beta primer mix was included in a second PCR lasting about 6 to 12 cycles. TCRdb reprocessed the 5' RACE reads via MiXCR and lists one record per CDR3 protein. The sample has some 560,000 distinct CDR3 sequences; around a quarter are singletons. The CDR3 is 14 residues long. Trimming cost V 8 bases and J 0 bases, with 13 bases left between them. The germline gives CDR1 WNHNN, CDR2 SYGVQD (reference sequence). The data were also submitted as part of a second study, on T cells of mothers and their children.

V usage is TRBV10-1 and J usage is TRBJ1-1, with a possible D match to TRBD1 (5 bases). The sample taken for sequencing was blood. The receptor was derived from a boy aged 2 to 10 in good health. The CDR3, as DNA: TGCGCCAGCCTCCGGGACCCACTGAACACTGAAGCTTTCTTT. It translates to CASLRDPLNTEAFF.